One sample yielded the 16 T cell receptor beta chains listed below, sequenced in a study of T-cell memory formation after mild COVID-19. TCRdb re-called the 5' RACE reads with MiXCR, one entry per CDR3 protein. The sample shows 450,000 to 650,000 distinct CDR3 sequences, roughly 18% of them seen only once. Sequencing input: PBMCs or a T cell subset sorted from them (not recorded which). Source of these receptors: an adult woman who had mild COVID-19 (a few samples of this study predate the infection). Cell type and time point are not known.

The CDR3 protein is CSPRTGSQPQHF. The CDR3 DNA reads TGCAGCCCGAGGACAGGGAGTCAGCCCCAGCATTTT. The chain is built from TRBV29-1 and TRBJ1-5; 8 bases fit TRBD1. This CDR3 comprises 12 residues. The J segment lost 6 bases and the V segment lost 8 bases, leaving 6 bases of the junction unmatched. CDR1 and CDR2 from the germline V gene are SQVTM and ANQGSEA.

In this sample, this clonotype turned up a few times. The CDR3 reads CASSSKDRARDTGELFF. CDR3 sequence (DNA): TGCGCCAGCAGCTCGAAGGACAGGGCTCGAGACACCGGGGAGCTGTTTTTT. The rearrangement uses TRBV5-1 and TRBJ2-2; TRBD1 aligns across 8 bases. V was clipped by 3 bases and J by 3 bases; unmatched bases: 10. CDR3 size: 17 residues. The V gene's germline CDR1 is SGHRS and CDR2 YFSETQ. The complete variable domain, with remaining parts taken from reference TRBV5-1 and TRBJ2-2, reads KAGVTQTPRYLIKTRGQQVTLSCSPISGHRSVSWYQQTPGQGLQFLFEYFSETQRNKGNFPGRFSGRQFSNSRSEMNVSTLELGDSALYLCASSSKDRARDTGELFFGEGSRLTVL.

The chain combines TRBV27 with TRBJ2-2, with D possibly matching TRBD1 (6 bases). Per the germline V gene, CDR1 is MNHEY and CDR2 is SMNVEV (reference sequence). The CDR3 has 18 residues. V gave up 6 bases and J gave up 1 base, with 21 bases separating them. CDR3 sequence (DNA): TGTGCCAGCAGCAAAACCCTGATCGGACAGTTGAACACCGGGGAGCTGTTTTTT. Its translation: CASSKTLIGQLNTGELFF.

This clonotype occurred many times. The chain joins TRBV7-3 to TRBJ2-3, with D hard to call. The CDR3 totals 14 residues. V was cut by 2 bases and J by 0 bases, with 6 bases left in between. CDR1 is SGHTA and CDR2 is FQGTGA in the germline V gene. CDR3 DNA: TGTGCCAGCAGCTTATCCCCTAGCACAGATACGCAGTATTTT. Amino acids: CASSLSPSTDTQYF.

V usage is TRBV20-1 and J usage is TRBJ1-5; D perhaps matches TRBD1 (5 bases). Trimming removed 4 bases from V and 4 bases from J, with 14 bases in between. The CDR3 spans 14 residues. CDR1 and CDR2 from the germline V gene are DFQATT and SNEGSKA (reference sequence). The CDR3 sequence is CSATRGQGNQPQHF. CDR3 nucleotide sequence: TGCAGTGCTACCCGAGGGCAGGGAAATCAGCCCCAGCATTTT.

This clonotype was seen a few times. J is TRBJ1-5 and V is TRBV20-1, with 7 bases fitting TRBD1. CDR1 and CDR2 from the germline V gene are DFQATT and SNEGSKA (reference sequence). After removal of 6 bases from V and 5 bases from J, the junction contained 10 bases not matched to a gene. This CDR3 comprises 14 residues. The chain's CDR3 is CSAPPVGGYQPQHF. The CDR3 region has the DNA TGCAGTGCCCCCCCGGTAGGGGGCTATCAGCCCCAGCATTTT.

This clonotype has a handful of counts. The V call is TRBV7-9, the J call TRBJ2-1; weak D call: TRBD2 (6 bases). V gave up 6 bases and J gave up 5 bases, with 11 bases separating them. Germline CDR1 and CDR2: SEHNR and FQNEAQ (reference sequence). This CDR3 is 13 amino acids long. The CDR3, as DNA: TGTGCCAGCAGGCGCGGGACTCACAATGAGCAGTTCTTC. As protein: CASRRGTHNEQFF.

The gene calls are TRBV3-1 and TRBJ2-3; D is uncertain. The germline V and J ends were trimmed by 4 bases and 5 bases, with 19 bases remaining between them. The CDR3 has 16 residues. Germline CDR1 LGHDT, CDR2 YNNKEL (reference sequence). The CDR3 sequence is CASSPLSRGLVDTQYF. The CDR3 DNA sequence: TGTGCCAGCAGCCCCCTCTCGCGCGGCCTGGTAGATACGCAGTATTTT.

The chain carries TRBV5-1 and TRBJ1-1; weak D call: TRBD1 (5 bases). The germline gives CDR1 SGHRS, CDR2 YFSETQ. CDR3 length equals 14 residues. V was clipped by 6 bases and J by 10 bases, with 22 bases between them. The CDR3 here is CASKTGRVREGAFF. CDR3 DNA: TGCGCCAGCAAAACTGGCAGGGTGAGAGAAGGAGCTTTCTTT.

The chain is built from TRBV24-1 and TRBJ2-1, with TRBD2 identical over 9 bases. Germline values: CDR1 KGHDR, CDR2 SFDVKD. V dropped 4 bases and J dropped 4; count of bases not matched to a gene: 10. This CDR3 contains 17 residues. The CDR3 region is CATSERSAGGPYNEQFF. DNA for the CDR3: TGTGCCACCAGTGAAAGGTCGGCGGGAGGGCCTTACAATGAGCAGTTCTTC.

V usage is TRBV12-3 or TRBV12-4 and J usage is TRBJ2-7; weak D call: TRBD2 (7 bases). V was cut by 3 bases and J by 4 bases, with 13 bases left in between. There are 14 residues in the CDR3. CDR3 residues: CASSFRGADYEQYF. In nucleotides, the CDR3 is TGTGCCAGCAGTTTCCGGGGGGCCGATTACGAGCAGTACTTC.

The chain has TRBV30 and TRBJ1-1; perhaps TRBD1 as D (5 bases). V lost 0 bases and J lost 6, with 8 bases in between. From germline, CDR1 is GTSNPN and CDR2 SVGIG (reference sequence). The CDR3 consists of 12 residues. For the CDR3, the DNA is TGTGCCTGGAGTGTTGGGACTGCTGAAGCTTTCTTT. Its protein product is CAWSVGTAEAFF. Full variable domain (rest looked up from reference TRBV30 and TRBJ1-1): SQTIHQWPATLVQPVGSPLSLECTVEGTSNPNLYWYRQAAGRGLQLLFYSVGIGQISSEVPQNLSASRPQDRQFILSSKKLLLSDSGFYLCAWSVGTAEAFFGQGTRLTVV.

The V call is TRBV5-4, the J call TRBJ2-2; D is tentatively TRBD1 or TRBD2 (7 bases each). CDR3 length equals 16 residues. V was clipped by 10 bases and J by 0 bases, with 19 bases between them. Germline V gene lookup returns CDR1 SGHNT and CDR2 YYREEE (reference sequence). This CDR3 is CAGNSGGGSNTGELFF. DNA for the CDR3: TGTGCCGGGAATTCAGGGGGAGGGTCGAACACCGGGGAGCTGTTTTTT.

The CDR3 sequence: CASSPNRAYEQYF. The CDR3 DNA follows: TGTGCCAGCAGTCCCAACAGAGCCTACGAGCAGTACTTC. The chain joins TRBV6-6 to TRBJ2-7; D is ambiguous. The CDR3 contains 13 residues. The V end was cut by 5 bases, the J end by 2 bases, with 10 bases between. Germline V lookup: CDR1 MNHNY, CDR2 SVGAGI (reference sequence).

The chain couples TRBV7-3 to TRBJ2-3; D uncertain. V lost 1 base and J lost 1, with 6 bases in between. Looked up from germline, CDR1 is SGHTA and CDR2 is FQGTGA. The CDR3 runs to 14 residues. The CDR3 protein is CASSLNGGTDTQYF. In nucleotides, the CDR3 is TGTGCCAGCAGCTTAAATGGGGGCACAGATACGCAGTATTTT. Together with reference TRBV7-3 and TRBJ2-3, the CDR3 gives the full variable domain: GAGVSQTPSNKVTEKGKYVELRCDPISGHTALYWYRQSLGQGPEFLIYFQGTGAADDSGLPNDRFFAVRPEGSVSTLKIQRTERGDSAVYLCASSLNGGTDTQYFGPGTRLTVL.

This clonotype has ten or more counts. The chain's CDR3 is CAHPGRNLNTGELFF. Written as DNA, the CDR3 is TGTGCCCATCCTGGGCGAAATCTGAACACCGGGGAGCTGTTTTTT. The chain employs TRBV30 and TRBJ2-2; no firm D call. CDR1 is GTSNPN and CDR2 is SVGIG in the germline V gene (reference sequence). The V and J ends lost 8 bases and 1 base respectively, with 17 bases between them. The CDR3 is 15 residues long.